This T cell receptor beta chain was recorded in a study of T cells expressing NK-cell markers. 5'RACE template switching with UMIs generated TCR beta cDNA. Using the 5' RACE reads, TCRdb records one entry per CDR3 protein without DNA. The sample totals about 160,000 distinct CDR3 sequences. The length of the CDR3 is 14 residues. The germline CDR1 and CDR2 sequences are SGHRS and YFSETQ. The chain recombines TRBV5-1 with TRBJ1-2. Sequenced material: blood T cells: a sorted CD56 or NKG2C T cell subset, CD4+ or CD8+ T cells, or bulk PBMC T cells (not recorded which). The receptor was isolated from a woman aged 18 to 69 in good health. The CDR3: CASRITEANYGYTF.